This T cell receptor beta chain was observed in a study of blood T cell repertoires in COVID-19. Study context: The United States, Italy and Spain provided the acute and convalescent COVID-19 samples. Sources were T cells, B-cell-depleted T cells, or PBMCs; the material itself was cDNA or gDNA.

Categorization into cohorts depended on clinical history that participants reported. Symptom resolution, clearance, or two negative PCRs marked donors in Cohort 3 as recovered. CDR1 is LNHDA and CDR2 is SQIVND in the germline V gene (reference sequence). Trimming stripped 5 bases from V and 0 bases from J, with 11 bases between. This CDR3 contains 15 residues. Only in-frame clones appear in the TCRdb table, and some are missing; sequencing was by immunoSEQ multiplex PCR. The table includes about 280,000 clones, around nine tenths detected once. The source is a middle-aged woman who had recovered from COVID-19. The rearrangement links TRBV19 to TRBJ2-1; D not resolved. Sequenced material: PBMCs or T cells enriched from blood (not recorded which). Here the CDR3 reads CASSSDWSSYNEQFF. The CDR3, as DNA: TGTGCCAGTAGTTCCGACTGGAGCTCCTACAATGAGCAGTTCTTC.